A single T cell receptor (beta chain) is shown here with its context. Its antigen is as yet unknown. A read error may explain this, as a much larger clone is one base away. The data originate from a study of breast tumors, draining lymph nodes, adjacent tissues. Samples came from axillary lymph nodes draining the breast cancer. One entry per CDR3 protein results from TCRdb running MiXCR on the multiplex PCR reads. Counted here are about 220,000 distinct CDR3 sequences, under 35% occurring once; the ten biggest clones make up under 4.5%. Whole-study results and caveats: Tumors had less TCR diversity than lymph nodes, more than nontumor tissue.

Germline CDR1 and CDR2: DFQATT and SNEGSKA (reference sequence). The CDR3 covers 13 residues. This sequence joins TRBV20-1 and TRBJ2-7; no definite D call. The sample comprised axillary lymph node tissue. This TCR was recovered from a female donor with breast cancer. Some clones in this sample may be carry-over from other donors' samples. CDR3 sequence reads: CSASSPNNYAQYF. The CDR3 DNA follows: TGCAGTGCTAGTTCCCCGAATAACTACGCGCAGTACTTC.